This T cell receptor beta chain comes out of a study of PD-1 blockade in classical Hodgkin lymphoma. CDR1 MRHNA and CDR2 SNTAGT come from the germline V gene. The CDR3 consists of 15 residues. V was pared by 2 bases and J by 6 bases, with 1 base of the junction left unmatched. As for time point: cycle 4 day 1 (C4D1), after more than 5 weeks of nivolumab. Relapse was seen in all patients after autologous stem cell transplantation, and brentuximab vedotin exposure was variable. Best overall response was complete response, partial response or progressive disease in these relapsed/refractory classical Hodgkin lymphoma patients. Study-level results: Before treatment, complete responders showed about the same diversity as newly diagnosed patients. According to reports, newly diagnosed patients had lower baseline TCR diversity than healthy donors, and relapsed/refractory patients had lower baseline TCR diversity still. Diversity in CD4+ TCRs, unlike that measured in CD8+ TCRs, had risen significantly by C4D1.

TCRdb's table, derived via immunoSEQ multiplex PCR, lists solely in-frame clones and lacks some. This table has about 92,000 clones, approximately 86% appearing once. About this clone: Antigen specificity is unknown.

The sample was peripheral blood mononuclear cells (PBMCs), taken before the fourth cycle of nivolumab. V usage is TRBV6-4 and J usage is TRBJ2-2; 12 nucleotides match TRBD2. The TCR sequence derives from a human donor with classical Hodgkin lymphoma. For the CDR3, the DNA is TGTGCCAGCAGTGACAGACTAGCGGGAGCCGGGGAGCTGTTTTTT. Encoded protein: CASSDRLAGAGELFF.